A single TCR beta chain is shown here with its context. Its antigen is currently unknown. V lost 0 bases, J lost 11 bases, and 8 bases stayed unmatched. CDR1 and CDR2 (germline): GTSNPN, SVGIG (reference sequence). This CDR3 contains 15 residues. This specimen belongs to a study of cytomegalovirus exposure and HLA in healthy donors. Overall study findings and caveats: Previously analyzed data showed that most TCR beta V segments were productive at a frequency of about 90% or about 30%.

This PCR relied on a set of 60 Vbeta primers and 13 Jbeta primers. Clones were read by immunoSEQ multiplex PCR, and TCRdb kept only the in-frame ones, dropping some. The data contain approximately 150,000 clones, 80% of them seen just once; the ten biggest clones take up 1.3%. V and J are TRBV30 and TRBJ1-6; TRBD1 matches at 9 bases. This receptor was identified in a man aged 25-45 years in good health and CMV-seronegative. The specimen was PBMCs. The CDR3 DNA sequence: TGTGCCTGGAGTGTTGTGGACAGGGGTGGTACACCCCTCCACTTT. This encodes CAWSVVDRGGTPLHF.